This T cell receptor beta chain was captured by sequencing in a study of cytomegalovirus exposure and HLA in healthy donors. The wider study: Early release data held roughly 90 million unique TCRs from HLA-typed donors. Study outcomes and limitations: A later analysis reportedly identified an Asian-associated ancestry cluster as carrying fewer N-insertions than the approximately 670-donor mean. The study listed some 160 cytomegalovirus-associated TCR beta chains. TRBV6-2, TRBV6-3 and some other V segments were excluded as indistinguishable.

The PCR employed 60 Vbeta primers together with 13 Jbeta primers. Measured with immunoSEQ multiplex PCR; TCRdb has only the in-frame clones, and not every one. The sample consists of about 100,000 clones, under 80% of them appearing once. The CDR3 is 13 amino acids. Germline lookup yields CDR1 MNHEY and CDR2 SVGAGI. V lost 6 bases, J lost 4 bases, and 10 bases lay in between. Regarding this clone: Antigen unknown.

The sequence derives from a man between 35 and 55 years old in good health and CMV-seropositive. This chain joins TRBV6-5 and TRBJ1-3; D unresolved. Sequenced sample: PBMCs. Here the CDR3 reads CASSFGMGNTIYF. Here the CDR3 DNA reads TGTGCCAGCAGCTTCGGTATGGGAAACACCATATATTTT.